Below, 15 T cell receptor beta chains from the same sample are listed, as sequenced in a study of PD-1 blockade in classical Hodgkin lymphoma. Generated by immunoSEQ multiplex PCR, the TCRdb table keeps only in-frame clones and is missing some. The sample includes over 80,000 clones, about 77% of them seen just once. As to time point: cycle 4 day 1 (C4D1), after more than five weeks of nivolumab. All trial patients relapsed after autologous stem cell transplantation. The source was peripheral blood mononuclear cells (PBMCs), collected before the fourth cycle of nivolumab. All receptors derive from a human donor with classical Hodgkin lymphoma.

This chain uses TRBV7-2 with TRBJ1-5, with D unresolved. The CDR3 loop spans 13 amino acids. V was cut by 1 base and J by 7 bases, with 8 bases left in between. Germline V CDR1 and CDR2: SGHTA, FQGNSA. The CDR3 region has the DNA TGTGCCAGCAGCTTAGTGGGCGTACAGCCCCAGCATTTT. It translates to CASSLVGVQPQHF. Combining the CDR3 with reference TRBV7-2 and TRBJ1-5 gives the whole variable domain GAGVSQSPSNKVTEKGKDVELRCDPISGHTALYWYRQSLGQGLEFLIYFQGNSAPDKSGLPSDRFSAERTGGSVSTLTIQRTQQEDSAVYLCASSLVGVQPQHFGDGTRLSIL.

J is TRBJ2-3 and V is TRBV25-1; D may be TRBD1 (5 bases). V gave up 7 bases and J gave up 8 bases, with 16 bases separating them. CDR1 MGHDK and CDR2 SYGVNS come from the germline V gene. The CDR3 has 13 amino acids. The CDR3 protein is CASIDRGPGTQYF. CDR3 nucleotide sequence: TGTGCCAGCATCGACAGAGGCCCGGGTACGCAGTATTTT.

In DNA, the CDR3 is TGTGCCAGCAGCTTGCCCGGGACCGGGGGAGAGACCCAGTACTTC. This translates into CASSLPGTGGETQYF. The V and J genes are TRBV5-4 and TRBJ2-5, with TRBD2 as a possible D gene (6 bases). Per germline, CDR1 SGHNT and CDR2 YYREEE (reference sequence). The CDR3 consists of 15 residues. V shed 1 base and J shed 4 bases, with 14 bases lying between them.

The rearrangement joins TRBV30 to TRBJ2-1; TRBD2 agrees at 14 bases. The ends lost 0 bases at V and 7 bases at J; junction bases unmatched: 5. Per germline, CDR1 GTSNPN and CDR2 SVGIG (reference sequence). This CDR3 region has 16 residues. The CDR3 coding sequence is TGTGCCTGGAGTGTAGTTCGGACTAGCGGGAGGAATGAGCAGTTCTTC. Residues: CAWSVVRTSGRNEQFF.

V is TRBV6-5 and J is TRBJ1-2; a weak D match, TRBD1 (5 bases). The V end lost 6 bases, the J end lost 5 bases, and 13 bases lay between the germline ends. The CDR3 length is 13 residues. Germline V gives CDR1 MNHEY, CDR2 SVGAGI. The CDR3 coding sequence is TGTGCCAGCAGCCCCGGTGGGGGTTATGGCTACACCTTC. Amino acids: CASSPGGGYGYTF.

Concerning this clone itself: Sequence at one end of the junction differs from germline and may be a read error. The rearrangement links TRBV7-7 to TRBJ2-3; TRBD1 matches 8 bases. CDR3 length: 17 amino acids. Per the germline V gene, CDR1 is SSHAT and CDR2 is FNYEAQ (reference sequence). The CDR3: CASSLAFDRGCSGTQYF. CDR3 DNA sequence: TGTGCTAGCAGCTTAGCTTTCGACAGGGGATGTAGTGGTACGCAGTATTTT.

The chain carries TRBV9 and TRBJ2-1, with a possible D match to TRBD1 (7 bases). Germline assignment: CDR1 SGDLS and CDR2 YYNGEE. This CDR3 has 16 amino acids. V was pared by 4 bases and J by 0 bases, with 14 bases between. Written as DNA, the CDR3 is TGTGCCAGCAGCCCCCAGGGGGGTACCTCCTACAATGAGCAGTTCTTC. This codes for CASSPQGGTSYNEQFF.

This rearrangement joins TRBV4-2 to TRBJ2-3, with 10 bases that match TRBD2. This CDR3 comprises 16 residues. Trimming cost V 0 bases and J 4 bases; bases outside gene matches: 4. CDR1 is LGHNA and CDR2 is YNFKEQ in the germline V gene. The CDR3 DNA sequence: TGTGCCAGCAGCCAAGAGGGAGCGGGAGGGCCAGATACGCAGTATTTT. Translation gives CASSQEGAGGPDTQYF.

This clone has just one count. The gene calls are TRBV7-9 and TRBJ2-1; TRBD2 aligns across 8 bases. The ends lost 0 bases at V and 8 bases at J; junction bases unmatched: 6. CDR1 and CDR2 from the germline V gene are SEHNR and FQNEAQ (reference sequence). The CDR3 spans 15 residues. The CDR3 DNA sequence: TGTGCCAGCAGCTTAGCGCAAGCTAGCGGGCATGAGCAGTTCTTC. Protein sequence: CASSLAQASGHEQFF.

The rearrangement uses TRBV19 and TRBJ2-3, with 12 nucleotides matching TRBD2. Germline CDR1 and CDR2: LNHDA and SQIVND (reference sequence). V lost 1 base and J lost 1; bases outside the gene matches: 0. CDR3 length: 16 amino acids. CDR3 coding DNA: TGTGCCAGTAGTATAGGACTAGCGGGGGGCACAGATACGCAGTATTTT. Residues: CASSIGLAGGTDTQYF.

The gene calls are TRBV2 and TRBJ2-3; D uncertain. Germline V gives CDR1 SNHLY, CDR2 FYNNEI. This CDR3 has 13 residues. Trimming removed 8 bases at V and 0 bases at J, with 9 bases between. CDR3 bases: TGTGCCAGCTCGGGTGCTAGCACAGATACGCAGTATTTT. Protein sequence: CASSGASTDTQYF.

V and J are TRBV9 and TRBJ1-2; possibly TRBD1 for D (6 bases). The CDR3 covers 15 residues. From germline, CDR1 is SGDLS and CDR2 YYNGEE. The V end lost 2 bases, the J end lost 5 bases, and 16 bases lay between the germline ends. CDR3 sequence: CASSVSGALHYGYTF. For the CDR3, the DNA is TGTGCCAGCAGCGTTTCAGGGGCGTTACATTATGGCTACACCTTC.

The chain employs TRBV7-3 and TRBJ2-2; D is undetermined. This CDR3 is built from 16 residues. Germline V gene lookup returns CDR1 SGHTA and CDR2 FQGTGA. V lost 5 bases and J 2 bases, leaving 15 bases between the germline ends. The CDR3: CASSPRNYRNTGELFF. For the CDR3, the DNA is TGTGCCAGCAGCCCCCGGAACTACCGAAACACCGGGGAGCTGTTTTTT.

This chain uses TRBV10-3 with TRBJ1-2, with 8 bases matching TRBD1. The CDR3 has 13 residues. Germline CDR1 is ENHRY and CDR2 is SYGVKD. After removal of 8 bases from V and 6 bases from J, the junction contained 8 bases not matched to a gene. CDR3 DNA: TGTGCCATCCGATCCCCGACAGGGGATGGCTACACCTTC. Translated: CAIRSPTGDGYTF.

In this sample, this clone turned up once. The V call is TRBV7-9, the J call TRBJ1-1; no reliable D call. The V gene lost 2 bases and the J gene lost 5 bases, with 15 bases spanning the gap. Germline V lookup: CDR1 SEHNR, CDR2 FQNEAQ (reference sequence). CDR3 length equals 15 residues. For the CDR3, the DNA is TGTGCCAGCAGCTTATATTTCGCGGGAGAAACTGAAGCTTTCTTT. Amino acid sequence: CASSLYFAGETEAFF. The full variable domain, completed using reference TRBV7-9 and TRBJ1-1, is DTGVSQNPRHKITKRGQNVTFRCDPISEHNRLYWYRQTLGQGPEFLTYFQNEAQLEKSRLLSDRFSAERPKGSFSTLEIQRTEQGDSAMYLCASSLYFAGETEAFFGQGTRLTVV.